This TCR beta chain is from a study of blood T cell repertoires in COVID-19. Across the study: Sites in the United States, Italy and Spain provided acute and convalescent COVID-19 samples. T cells, B-cell-depleted T cells, or PBMCs provided the cDNA or gDNA that served as material.

In the source study's methods: The assay estimated nucleated cells by amplifying reference gene primers. Some clones are missing from TCRdb's copy, which holds only in-frame ones; the method was immunoSEQ multiplex PCR. V and J calls and clone size are as listed in that table; D and trimming were resolved from the DNA. The sample has 400,000 to 450,000 clones; less than 95% are singletons. Self-reported history from a screening survey and questionnaire set each donor's cohort. The CDR3 spans 16 residues. Trimming left V 5 bases short and J 0 bases short, with 16 bases between. The germline gives CDR1 MNHEY, CDR2 SMNVEV (reference sequence).

Material: PBMCs or T cells enriched from blood (not recorded which). V and J are TRBV27 and TRBJ2-5; the D gene is possibly TRBD2 (6 bases). This TCR derives from a young man who had recovered from COVID-19. The CDR3 is CASSPPGGPYQETQYF. The CDR3 DNA is TGTGCCAGCAGTCCTCCCGGGGGACCATACCAAGAGACCCAGTACTTC.